The entry that follows covers one TCR beta chain sequence. The data are from a study of blood T cell repertoires in COVID-19. V gave up 5 bases and J gave up 7 bases, with 18 bases separating them. The CDR3 extends over 15 amino acids. From germline, CDR1 is LNHDA and CDR2 SQIVND (reference sequence). TCRdb's copy holds only in-frame clones and misses some; the assay was immunoSEQ multiplex PCR. This repertoire shows a few hundred thousand clones, more than 70% found once; its top ten account for roughly 6%. The V call is TRBV19, the J call TRBJ1-5, with unresolved D. The sequenced sample consisted of peripheral blood. This receptor was taken from a woman in her twenties or thirties with COVID-19, enrolled during active disease. CDR3 amino acids: CASSPTGVSGQPQHF. Written as DNA, the CDR3 is TGTGCCAGTAGTCCGACGGGAGTGAGTGGGCAGCCCCAGCATTTT.